This is a list of T cell receptor beta chains from one sample in a study of OX40 agonist ivuxolimab in advanced cancers. Only in-frame clones appear in the TCRdb table, and some are missing; sequencing was by immunoSEQ multiplex PCR. The sample has some 70,000 clones; roughly 85% are singletons. The sample consisted of CD4+ or CD8+ T cells sorted from blood, taken in a trial of the OX40 agonist ivuxolimab. These receptors came from an adult with an advanced solid tumor such as melanoma, head and neck, liver or kidney cancer. Both conserved end residues are part of each CDR3. D genes are given only for firm matches. Not all rows give a size; the values are once, few, many and, for expanded clones, a class.

J gene | clone size | D gene | V gene | CDR3 DNA | CDR3 protein
TRBJ1-1 | . | . | TRBV2 | TGTGCCAGCAGTGAAATGGGGGGGCGGGACACTGAAGCTTTCTTT | CASSEMGGRDTEAFF
TRBJ2-5 | . | TRBD1 | TRBV6-5 | TGTGCCAGCAACCCGGACAGGGCGACGCCCGAGACCCAGTACTTC | CASNPDRATPETQYF
TRBJ2-7 | . | . | TRBV12-5 | TGTGCGAGGAGGATGAGGAGAGGAGTGGACGAGCAGTACTTC | CARRMRRGVDEQYF
TRBJ2-3 | . | TRBD2 | TRBV7-3 | TGTGCCAGCAGCTCCTACGGGGGGGCCGATACGCAGTATTTT | CASSSYGGADTQYF
TRBJ2-7 | . | TRBD1 | TRBV6-1 | TGTGCCAGCAGCATGGGACAGGCGGGGTACGAGCAGTACTTC | CASSMGQAGYEQYF
TRBJ2-7 | . | TRBD2 | TRBV5-4 | TGTGCCAGCAGCCAAGTCTTAGATAGCGGGGAGGCCTACGAGCAGTACTTC | CASSQVLDSGEAYEQYF
TRBJ2-7 | . | TRBD2 | TRBV10-3 | TGTGCCATCAGCGGGGGGAATTCCTACGAGCAGTACTTC | CAISGGNSYEQYF
TRBJ2-2 | . | TRBD1 | TRBV25-1 | TGTGCCAGCAGTCTTGCTACAGGGGGGACCGGGGAGCTGTTTTTT | CASSLATGGTGELFF
TRBJ2-4 | . | . | TRBV2 | TGTGCCAGCTACAGCCTAGGGAACATTCAGTACTTC | CASYSLGNIQYF
TRBJ2-5 | . | TRBD1 | TRBV7-2 | TGTGCCAGCAGCTTATGGGGTGGGACAGGGGAAGAGACCCAGTACTTC | CASSLWGGTGEETQYF
TRBJ2-5 | . | . | TRBV28 | TGTGCCAGCAGCCAACAGCGGGAGACCCAGTACTTC | CASSQQRETQYF
TRBJ2-1 | . | . | TRBV4-2 | TGTGCCAGCAGCCAAGATGCCGGAGATTGGAGGGTAGATGAGCAGTTCTTC | CASSQDAGDWRVDEQFF
TRBJ2-2 | . | TRBD2 | TRBV5-1 | TGCGCCAGCAGCTTGGCCGTAATAGCGGGTGGCACCGGGGAGCTGTTTTTT | CASSLAVIAGGTGELFF
TRBJ1-2 | . | . | TRBV7-9 | TGTGCCAGCAGCTTAGCTAACCCCGAGCAGGGTGGTGGCTACACCTTC | CASSLANPEQGGGYTF
TRBJ2-2 | . | . | TRBV19 | TGTGCCACCTCAAGTGGGGCCGGGGAGCTGTTTTTT | CATSSGAGELFF
TRBJ2-1 | few | TRBD2 | TRBV11-2 | TGTGCCAGCAGCTCAAACTCCGGGACTAGCTACAATGAGCAGTTCTTC | CASSSNSGTSYNEQFF
TRBJ1-1 | . | TRBD1 | TRBV4-3 | TGCGCCAGCTCCAGGGGGAATACTGAAGCTTTCTTT | CASSRGNTEAFF
TRBJ1-3 | . | TRBD1 | TRBV9 | TGTGCCAGCAACCGAGGGGGCAGAGGTGGAAACACCATATATTTT | CASNRGGRGGNTIYF
TRBJ2-3 | . | . | TRBV30 | TGTGCCTGGATTTATTTATGGGAGGATACGCAGTATTTT | CAWIYLWEDTQYF